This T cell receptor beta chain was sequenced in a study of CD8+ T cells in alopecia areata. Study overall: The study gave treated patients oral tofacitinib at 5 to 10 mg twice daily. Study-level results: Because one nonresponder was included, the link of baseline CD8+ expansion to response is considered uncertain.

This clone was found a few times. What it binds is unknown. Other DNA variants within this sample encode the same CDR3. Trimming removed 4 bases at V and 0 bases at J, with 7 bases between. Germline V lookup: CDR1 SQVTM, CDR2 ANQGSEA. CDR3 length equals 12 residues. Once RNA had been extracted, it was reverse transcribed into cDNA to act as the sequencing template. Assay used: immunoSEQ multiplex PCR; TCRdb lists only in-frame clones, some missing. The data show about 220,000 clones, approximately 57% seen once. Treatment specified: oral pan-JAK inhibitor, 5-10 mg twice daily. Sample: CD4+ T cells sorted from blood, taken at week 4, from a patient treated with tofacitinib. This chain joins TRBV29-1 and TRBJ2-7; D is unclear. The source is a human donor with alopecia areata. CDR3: CSVGAGSYEQYF. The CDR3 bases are TGCAGCGTTGGCGCAGGCTCCTACGAGCAGTACTTC.